The 9 T cell receptor beta chains reported below all come from one sample, sequenced in a study of high-grade serous ovarian cancer treatment subgroups. The tumor samples were collected prior to definitive surgery or chemotherapy. Produced via immunoSEQ multiplex PCR; TCRdb's table is partial and in-frame only. The sample yields 4,500 or so clones, roughly four fifths seen once. The sequenced sample was tumor tissue. The origin of the receptors is a human donor with high-grade serous ovarian cancer.

This sequence joins TRBV6-5 and TRBJ2-2; D call uncertain. Per the germline V gene, CDR1 is MNHEY and CDR2 is SVGAGI. V lost 7 bases to trimming and J lost 7 bases, with 10 bases between them. The CDR3 is 12 residues long. The DNA for the CDR3 is TGTGCCAGCACCAACTGGGACGGGGAGCTGTTTTTT. The encoded protein is CASTNWDGELFF.

This chain joins TRBV4-3 and TRBJ1-3; D not certain. Trimming took 0 bases from V and 5 from J, leaving 8 bases between them. This CDR3 spans 14 amino acids. Germline CDR1 LGHNA, CDR2 YSLEER. This chain's CDR3 is CASSQDTSRNTIYF. CDR3 sequence (DNA): TGCGCCAGCAGCCAAGACACGTCACGAAACACCATATATTTT.

The rearrangement uses TRBV25-1 and TRBJ1-4, with D possibly being TRBD1 (5 bases). The V gene lost 4 bases and the J gene lost 8 bases, with 17 bases spanning the gap. Germline V CDR1 and CDR2: MGHDK, SYGVNS. The CDR3 has 15 amino acids. CDR3 residues: CASSVTTGGGEKLFF. CDR3 sequence (DNA): TGTGCCAGCAGTGTTACAACGGGGGGAGGGGAAAAACTGTTTTTT.

In DNA form, the CDR3 reads TGTGCCAGCAGCTGGAGGACTGGAGGGGGCACAGATACGCAGTATTTT. Protein product: CASSWRTGGGTDTQYF. The gene calls are TRBV5-4 and TRBJ2-3, with TRBD2 as a possible D gene (6 bases). Germline V CDR1 and CDR2: SGHNT, YYREEE (reference sequence). V was pared by 3 bases and J by 1 base, with 15 bases between. The CDR3 is 16 amino acids.

This rearrangement joins TRBV5-6 to TRBJ1-1, with a weak D call TRBD1 (6 bases). Per germline, CDR1 SGHDT and CDR2 YYEEEE. This CDR3 region has 15 residues. Trimming left V 4 bases short and J 5 bases short, with 18 bases between. In DNA form, the CDR3 reads TGTGCCAGCAGCAACCCTACACAGGGATCTACTGAAGCTTTCTTT. Translation: CASSNPTQGSTEAFF.

This clone was seen a handful of times. The CDR3: CAISPPGGAQETQYF. CDR3 coding DNA: TGTGCCATCAGTCCACCGGGAGGGGCTCAAGAGACCCAGTACTTC. The chain is built from TRBV10-3 and TRBJ2-5; TRBD2 agrees at 8 bases. This CDR3 is 15 amino acids long. V gave up 5 bases and J gave up 2 bases; unmatched junction bases: 7. Germline CDR1 ENHRY, CDR2 SYGVKD.

This clone was counted between two and nine times. The rearrangement links TRBV2 to TRBJ1-2; D perhaps matches TRBD1 (5 bases). The CDR3 runs 10 residues. With 9 bases removed from V and 6 bases from J, the gap between germline ends came to 8 bases. Germline values: CDR1 SNHLY, CDR2 FYNNEI. CDR3 bases: TGTGCCAGGTTCAGGGATGGCTACACCTTC. Amino acids: CARFRDGYTF.

The CDR3 here is CASSWGQGREAFF. Here the CDR3 DNA reads TGTGCCAGCAGTTGGGGACAGGGACGTGAAGCTTTCTTT. The chain couples TRBV6-6 to TRBJ1-1; 9 nucleotides line up with TRBD1. Germline V gives CDR1 MNHNY, CDR2 SVGAGI (reference sequence). CDR3 length: 13 amino acids. The J segment lost 7 bases and the V segment lost 4 bases, leaving 4 bases of the junction unmatched.

The chain uses TRBV7-8 and TRBJ2-1; TRBD2 agrees at 15 bases. The CDR3 covers 17 residues. Per the germline V gene, CDR1 is SGHVS and CDR2 is FQNEAQ. The ends lost 5 bases at V and 6 bases at J; junction bases unmatched: 8. The CDR3 loop is CASSRGLAGGYGNEQFF. Written as DNA, the CDR3 is TGTGCCAGCAGCCGGGGACTAGCGGGGGGCTACGGCAATGAGCAGTTCTTC.